What follows describes a single T cell receptor (beta chain). The antigen is not known. Each CDR3 protein is one row after TCRdb ran MiXCR on the RT-PCR reads. The repertoire holds roughly 570,000 distinct CDR3 sequences, with over 10% as singletons. The V gene end was trimmed by 5 bases and the J gene end by 2 bases; junction bases not matched to a gene: 8. Germline V gives CDR1 DFQATT, CDR2 SNEGSKA (reference sequence). This CDR3 region has 14 residues. The record originates from a study of response to subunit inactivated influenza vaccine. Findings and caveats of the study: Each seasonal influenza vaccination recruits few new T cells, the authors suggested.

This chain uses TRBV20-1 with TRBJ1-1; the match to TRBD1 covers 7 bases. This TCR was recovered from a man aged 45-65 years who received an inactivated influenza vaccine. The sequenced sample was PBMCs from blood, obtained more than 35 days after vaccination. CDR3 sequence (DNA): TGCAGTGCTGCCAAGGGGGCCCTAAACACTGAAGCTTTCTTT. As protein: CSAAKGALNTEAFF.